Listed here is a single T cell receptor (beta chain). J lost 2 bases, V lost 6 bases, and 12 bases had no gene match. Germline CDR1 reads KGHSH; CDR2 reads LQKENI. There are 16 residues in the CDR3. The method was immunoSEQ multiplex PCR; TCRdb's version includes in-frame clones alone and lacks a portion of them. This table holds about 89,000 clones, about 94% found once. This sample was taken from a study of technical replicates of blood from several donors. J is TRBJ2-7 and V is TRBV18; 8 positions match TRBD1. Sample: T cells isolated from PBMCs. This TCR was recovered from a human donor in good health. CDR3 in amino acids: CASSRQLPRGPYEQYF. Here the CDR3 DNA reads TGTGCCAGCTCGCGGCAGTTGCCCAGGGGGCCCTACGAGCAGTACTTC.